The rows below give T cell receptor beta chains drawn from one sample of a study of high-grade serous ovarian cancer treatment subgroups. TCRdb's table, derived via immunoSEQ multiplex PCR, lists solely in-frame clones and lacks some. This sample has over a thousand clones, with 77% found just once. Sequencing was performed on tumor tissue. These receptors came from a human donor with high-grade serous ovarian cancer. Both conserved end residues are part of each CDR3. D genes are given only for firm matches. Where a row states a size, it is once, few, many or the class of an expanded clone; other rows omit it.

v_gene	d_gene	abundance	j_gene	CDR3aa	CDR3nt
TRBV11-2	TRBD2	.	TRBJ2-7	CASSLEVSGSLEQYF	TGTGCCAGCAGCTTAGAGGTTAGCGGGAGTTTGGAGCAGTACTTC
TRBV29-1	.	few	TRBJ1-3	CSVVGDGGDTIYF	TGCAGCGTTGTTGGGGACGGCGGGGACACCATATATTTT
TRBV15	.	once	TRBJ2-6	CATSRVEKGFLTF	TGTGCCACCAGCAGAGTCGAGAAAGGTTTCCTGACTTTC
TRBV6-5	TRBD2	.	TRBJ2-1	CASIAGGGNEQFF	TGTGCCAGCATAGCGGGAGGGGGCAATGAGCAGTTCTTC
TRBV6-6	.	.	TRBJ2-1	CASWEGVNEQFF	TGTGCCAGCTGGGAGGGGGTCAATGAGCAGTTCTTC
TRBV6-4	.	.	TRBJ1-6	CASSGNPGNSPLHF	TGTGCCAGCAGTGGGAACCCAGGGAACTCACCCCTCCACTTT
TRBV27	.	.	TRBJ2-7	CASRGVVGYEQYF	TGTGCCAGCAGGGGAGTGGTGGGCTACGAGCAGTACTTC
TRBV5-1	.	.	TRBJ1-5	CASSLTGPYSNQPQHF	TGCGCCAGCAGCTTGACAGGGCCGTATAGCAATCAGCCCCAGCATTTT
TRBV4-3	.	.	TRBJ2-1	CASSQAGADEQFF	TGCGCCAGCAGCCAAGCGGGGGCGGATGAGCAGTTCTTC
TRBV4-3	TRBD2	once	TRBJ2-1	CASSQFGAGGYNEQFF	TGCGCCAGCAGCCAATTTGGAGCGGGGGGCTACAATGAGCAGTTCTTC
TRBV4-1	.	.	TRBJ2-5	CASSQEGDGETQYF	TGCGCCAGCAGCCAAGAGGGTGACGGGGAGACCCAGTACTTC
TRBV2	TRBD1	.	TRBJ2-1	CASRPHRDRGLDEQFF	TGTGCCAGCAGGCCTCACCGGGACAGGGGGCTTGATGAGCAGTTCTTC
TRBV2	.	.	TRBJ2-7	CASSEGPEQYF	TGTGCCAGCAGTGAGGGTCCCGAGCAGTACTTC
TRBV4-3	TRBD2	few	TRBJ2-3	CASSQDGAGDADTQYF	TGCGCCAGCAGCCAAGATGGTGCGGGGGACGCAGATACGCAGTATTTT
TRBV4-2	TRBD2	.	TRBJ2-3	CASSQDGLGRTDTQYF	TGTGCCAGCAGCCAAGACGGACTAGGTCGAACAGATACGCAGTATTTT
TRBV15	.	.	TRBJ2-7	CATSRARVYEQYF	TGTGCCACCAGCAGAGCCAGAGTCTACGAGCAGTACTTC
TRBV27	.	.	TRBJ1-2	CASSSWDSAAHGYTF	TGTGCCAGCAGTTCCTGGGATTCAGCAGCCCATGGCTACACCTTC
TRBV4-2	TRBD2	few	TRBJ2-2	CATRGTSGRENTGELFF	TGTGCCACCAGAGGGACTAGCGGGAGGGAGAACACCGGGGAGCTGTTTTTT
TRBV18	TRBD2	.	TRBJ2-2	CASSPSSGGNTGELFF	TGTGCCAGCTCACCTTCTAGCGGGGGGAACACCGGGGAGCTGTTTTTT
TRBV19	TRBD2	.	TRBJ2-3	CASSLGGGTDTQYF	TGTGCCAGTAGTTTGGGGGGGGGCACAGATACGCAGTATTTT
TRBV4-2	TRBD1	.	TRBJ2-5	CASSQGQGARETQYF	TGTGCCAGCAGCCAGGGACAGGGGGCGAGGGAGACCCAGTACTTC
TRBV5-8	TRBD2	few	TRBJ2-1	CASSPAGVGQFF	TGTGCCAGCAGCCCAGCGGGAGTAGGGCAGTTCTTC
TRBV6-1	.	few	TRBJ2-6	CASSERPQSGANVLTF	TGTGCCAGCAGTGAACGGCCACAATCTGGGGCCAACGTCCTGACTTTC
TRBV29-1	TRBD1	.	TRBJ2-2	CSCRAQGAGELFF	TGCAGCTGCCGTGCCCAGGGGGCCGGGGAGCTGTTTTTT